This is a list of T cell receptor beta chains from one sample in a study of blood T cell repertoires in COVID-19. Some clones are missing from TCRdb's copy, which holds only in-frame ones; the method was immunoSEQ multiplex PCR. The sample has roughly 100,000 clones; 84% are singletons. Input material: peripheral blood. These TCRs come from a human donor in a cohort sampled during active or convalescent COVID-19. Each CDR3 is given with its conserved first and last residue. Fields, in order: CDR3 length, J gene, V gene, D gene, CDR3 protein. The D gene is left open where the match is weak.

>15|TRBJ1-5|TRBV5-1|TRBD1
CASSPAGTDNQPQHF
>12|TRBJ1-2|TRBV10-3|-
CAISDDIWGYTF
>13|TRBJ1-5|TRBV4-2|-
CASSHDTDQPQHF
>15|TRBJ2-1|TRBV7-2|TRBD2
CASSSASGGGNEQFF
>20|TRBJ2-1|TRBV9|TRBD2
CASSAPGTSGGASSYNEQFF
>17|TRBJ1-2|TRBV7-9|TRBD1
CASSLGQGTELNYGYTF
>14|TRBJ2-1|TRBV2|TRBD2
CASSGDYSYNEQFF
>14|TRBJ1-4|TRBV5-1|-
CASSLTGTWEKLFF
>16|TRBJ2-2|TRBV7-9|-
CASSFGRGENTGELFF
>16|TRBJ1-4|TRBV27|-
CASSGGTLATNEKLFF
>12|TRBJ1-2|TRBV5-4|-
CASSWDTQGYTF
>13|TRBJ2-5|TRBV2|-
CASRRGGHETQYF
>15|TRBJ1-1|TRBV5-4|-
CASSGTQTVNTEAFF
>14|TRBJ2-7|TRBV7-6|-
CASSLEGDPHEQYF
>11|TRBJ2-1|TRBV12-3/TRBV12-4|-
CASSRWNEQFF
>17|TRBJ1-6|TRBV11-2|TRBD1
CASSLGGTGTANSPLHF
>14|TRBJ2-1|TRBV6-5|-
CASSRGLSYNEQFF